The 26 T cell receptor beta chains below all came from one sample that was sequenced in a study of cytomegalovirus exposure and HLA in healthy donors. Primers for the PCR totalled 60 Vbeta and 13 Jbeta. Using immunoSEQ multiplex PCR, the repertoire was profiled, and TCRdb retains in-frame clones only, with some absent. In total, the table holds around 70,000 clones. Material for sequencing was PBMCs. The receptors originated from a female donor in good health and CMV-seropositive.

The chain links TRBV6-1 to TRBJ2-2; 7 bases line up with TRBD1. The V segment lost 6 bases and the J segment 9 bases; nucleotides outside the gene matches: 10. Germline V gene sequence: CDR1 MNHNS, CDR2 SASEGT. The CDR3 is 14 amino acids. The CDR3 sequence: CASSYDRVTRELFF. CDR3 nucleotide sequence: TGTGCCAGCAGCTACGACAGGGTGACCAGGGAGCTGTTTTTT.

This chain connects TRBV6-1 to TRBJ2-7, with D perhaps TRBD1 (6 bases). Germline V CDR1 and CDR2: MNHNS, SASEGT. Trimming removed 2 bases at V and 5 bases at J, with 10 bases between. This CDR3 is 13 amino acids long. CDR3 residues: CASSEWTVDEQYF. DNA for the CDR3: TGTGCCAGCAGTGAATGGACAGTCGACGAGCAGTACTTC.

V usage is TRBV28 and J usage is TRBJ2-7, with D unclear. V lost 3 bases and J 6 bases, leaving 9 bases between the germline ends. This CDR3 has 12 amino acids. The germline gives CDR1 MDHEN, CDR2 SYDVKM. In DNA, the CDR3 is TGTGCCAGCAGTTTTAGTGACTCCGAGCAGTACTTC. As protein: CASSFSDSEQYF.

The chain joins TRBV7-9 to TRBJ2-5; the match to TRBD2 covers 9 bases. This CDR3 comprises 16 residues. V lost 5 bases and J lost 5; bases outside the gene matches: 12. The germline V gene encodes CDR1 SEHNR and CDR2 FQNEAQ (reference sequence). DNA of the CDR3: TGTGCCAGCAGCCGGTTCGGCGGGGGGGCTCTTGAGACCCAGTACTTC. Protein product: CASSRFGGGALETQYF.

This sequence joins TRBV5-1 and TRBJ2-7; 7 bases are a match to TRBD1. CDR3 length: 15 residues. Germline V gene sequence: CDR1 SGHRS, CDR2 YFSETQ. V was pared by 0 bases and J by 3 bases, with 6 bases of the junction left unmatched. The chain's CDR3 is CASSLDEGQFYEQYF. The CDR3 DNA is TGCGCCAGCAGCTTGGATGAGGGACAGTTCTACGAGCAGTACTTC.

The DNA of the CDR3 is TGTGCCAGCATTTTTGGACAGCTGAACACTGAAGCTTTCTTT. Protein product: CASIFGQLNTEAFF. The genes are TRBV2 and TRBJ1-1; possibly TRBD1 for D (6 bases). The CDR3 is 14 residues long. The V and J ends lost 7 bases and 0 bases respectively, with 12 bases between them. In germline, CDR1 is SNHLY, CDR2 FYNNEI.

The CDR3 here is CASSLAWTRRQETQYF. The CDR3 DNA is TGTGCCAGCAGCTTGGCTTGGACACGTCGGCAAGAGACCCAGTACTTC. The rearrangement uses TRBV5-8 and TRBJ2-5; a possible D gene is TRBD1 (5 bases). CDR3 size: 16 residues. The germline gives CDR1 SGHTS, CDR2 YDEGEE. V lost 0 bases and J 2 bases, leaving 14 bases between the germline ends.

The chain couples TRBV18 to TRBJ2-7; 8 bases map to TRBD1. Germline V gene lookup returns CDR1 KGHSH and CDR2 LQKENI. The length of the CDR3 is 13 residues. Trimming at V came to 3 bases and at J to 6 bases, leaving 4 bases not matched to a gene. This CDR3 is CASSPDRAREQYF. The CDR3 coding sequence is TGTGCCAGCTCACCGGACAGGGCTCGCGAGCAGTACTTC.

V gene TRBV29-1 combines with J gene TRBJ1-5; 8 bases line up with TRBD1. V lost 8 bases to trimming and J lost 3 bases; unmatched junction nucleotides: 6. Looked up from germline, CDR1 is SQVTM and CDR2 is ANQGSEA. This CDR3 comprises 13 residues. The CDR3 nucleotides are TGCAGCTCACAGGGGGGCCCCAATCAGCCCCAGCATTTT. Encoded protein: CSSQGGPNQPQHF. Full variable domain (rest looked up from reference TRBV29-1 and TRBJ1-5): SAVISQKPSRDICQRGTSLTIQCQVDSQVTMMFWYRQQPGQSLTLIATANQGSEATYESGFVIDKFPISRPNLTFSTLTVSNMSPEDSSIYLCSSQGGPNQPQHFGDGTRLSIL.

The DNA of the CDR3 is TGCGCCAGCCAGGGACAGGGTGCGGGGGAGCAGTACTTC. This translates into CASQGQGAGEQYF. V gene TRBV4-1 combines with J gene TRBJ2-7; 9 bases line up with TRBD1. The V and J ends lost 8 bases and 7 bases, in that order; junction bases with no gene match: 9. CDR1 MGHRA and CDR2 YSYEKL come from the germline V gene. The CDR3 contains 13 residues.

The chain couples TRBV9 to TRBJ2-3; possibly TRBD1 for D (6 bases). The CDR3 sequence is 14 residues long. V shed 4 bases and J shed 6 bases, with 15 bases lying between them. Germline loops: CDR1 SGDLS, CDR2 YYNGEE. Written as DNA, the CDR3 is TGTGCCAGCAGCAGGGACAAAGCCTATGATACGCAGTATTTT. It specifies CASSRDKAYDTQYF. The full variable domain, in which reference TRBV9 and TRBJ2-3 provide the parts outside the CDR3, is DSGVTQTPKHLITATGQRVTLRCSPRSGDLSVYWYQQSLDQGLQFLIQYYNGEERAKGNILERFSAQQFPDLHSELNLSSLELGDSALYFCASSRDKAYDTQYFGPGTRLTVL.

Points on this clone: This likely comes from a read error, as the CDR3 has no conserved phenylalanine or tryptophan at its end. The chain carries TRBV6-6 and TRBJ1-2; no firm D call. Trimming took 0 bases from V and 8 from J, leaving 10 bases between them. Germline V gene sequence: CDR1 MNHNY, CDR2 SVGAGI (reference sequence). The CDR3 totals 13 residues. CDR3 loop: CASSYSGESGYTL. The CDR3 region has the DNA TGTGCCAGCAGTTACTCCGGGGAATCGGGCTACACCTTG.

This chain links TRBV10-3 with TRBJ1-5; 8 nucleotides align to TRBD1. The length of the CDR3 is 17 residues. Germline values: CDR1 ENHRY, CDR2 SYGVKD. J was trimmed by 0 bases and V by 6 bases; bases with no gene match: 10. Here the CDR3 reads CAISTWQGAYSNQPQHF. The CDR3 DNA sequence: TGTGCCATCAGCACCTGGCAGGGGGCTTATAGCAATCAGCCCCAGCATTTT.

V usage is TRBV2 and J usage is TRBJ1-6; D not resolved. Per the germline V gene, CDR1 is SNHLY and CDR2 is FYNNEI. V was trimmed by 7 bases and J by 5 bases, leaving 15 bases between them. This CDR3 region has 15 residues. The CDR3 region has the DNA TGTGCCAGCAATCCTGGCGGGCAGCATAATTCACCCCTCCACTTT. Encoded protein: CASNPGGQHNSPLHF. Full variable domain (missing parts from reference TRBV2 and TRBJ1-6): EPEVTQTPSHQVTQMGQEVILRCVPISNHLYFYWYRQILGQKVEFLVSFYNNEISEKSEIFDDQFSVERPDGSNFTLKIRSTKLEDSAMYFCASNPGGQHNSPLHFGNGTRLTVT.

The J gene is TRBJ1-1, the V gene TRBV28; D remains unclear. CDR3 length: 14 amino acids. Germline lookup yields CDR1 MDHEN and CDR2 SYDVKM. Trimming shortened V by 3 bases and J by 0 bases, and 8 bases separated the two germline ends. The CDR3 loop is CASSLEGVNTEAFF. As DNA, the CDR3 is TGTGCCAGCAGTTTGGAGGGAGTGAACACTGAAGCTTTCTTT.

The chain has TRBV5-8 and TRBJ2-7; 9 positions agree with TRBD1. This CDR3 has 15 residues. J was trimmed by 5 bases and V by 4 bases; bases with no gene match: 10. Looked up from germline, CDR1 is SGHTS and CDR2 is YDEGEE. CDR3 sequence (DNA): TGTGCCAGCAGCGAGCACAGGGGGCGGCCCCACGAGCAGTACTTC. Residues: CASSEHRGRPHEQYF.

CDR3 region: CASSGAPGQPQHF. DNA of the CDR3: TGCGCCAGCAGCGGAGCCCCGGGTCAGCCCCAGCATTTT. The rearrangement joins TRBV5-1 to TRBJ1-5, with no clear D. Germline-derived CDR1 and CDR2 are SGHRS and YFSETQ. CDR3 length equals 13 residues. V was pared by 4 bases and J by 6 bases, with 11 bases between.

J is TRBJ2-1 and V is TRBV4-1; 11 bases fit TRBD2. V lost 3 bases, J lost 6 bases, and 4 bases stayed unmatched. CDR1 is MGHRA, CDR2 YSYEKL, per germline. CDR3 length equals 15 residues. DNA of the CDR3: TGCGCCAGCAGCCAGATAGCGGGAGGGATCAATGAGCAGTTCTTC. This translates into CASSQIAGGINEQFF.

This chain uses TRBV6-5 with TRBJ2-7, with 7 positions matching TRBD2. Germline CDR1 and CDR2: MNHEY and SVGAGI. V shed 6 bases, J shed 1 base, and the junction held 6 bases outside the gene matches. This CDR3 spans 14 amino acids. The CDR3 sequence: CASRPRDYSYEQYF. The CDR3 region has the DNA TGTGCCAGCAGGCCACGGGACTATTCCTACGAGCAGTACTTC.

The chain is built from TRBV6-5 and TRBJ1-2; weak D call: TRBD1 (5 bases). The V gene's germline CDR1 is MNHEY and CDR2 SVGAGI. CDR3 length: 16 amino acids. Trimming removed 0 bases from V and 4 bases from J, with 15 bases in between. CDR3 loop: CASSYSGQGRFYGYTF. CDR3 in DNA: TGTGCCAGCAGTTACTCGGGGCAGGGTCGATTCTATGGCTACACCTTC.

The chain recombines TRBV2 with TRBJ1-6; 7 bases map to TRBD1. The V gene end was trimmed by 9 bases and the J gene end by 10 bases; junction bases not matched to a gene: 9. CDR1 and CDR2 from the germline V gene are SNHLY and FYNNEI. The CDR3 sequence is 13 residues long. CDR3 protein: CASQGEMWSPLHF. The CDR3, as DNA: TGTGCCAGTCAGGGGGAGATGTGGTCACCCCTCCACTTT.

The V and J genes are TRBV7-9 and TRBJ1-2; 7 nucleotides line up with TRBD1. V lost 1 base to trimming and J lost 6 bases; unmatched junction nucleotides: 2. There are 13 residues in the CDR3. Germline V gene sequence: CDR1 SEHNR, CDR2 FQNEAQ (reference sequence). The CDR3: CASSLVTGDGYTF. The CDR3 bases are TGTGCCAGCAGCTTAGTAACAGGGGATGGCTACACCTTC. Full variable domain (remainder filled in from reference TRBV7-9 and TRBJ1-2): DTGVSQNPRHKITKRGQNVTFRCDPISEHNRLYWYRQTLGQGPEFLTYFQNEAQLEKSRLLSDRFSAERPKGSFSTLEIQRTEQGDSAMYLCASSLVTGDGYTFGSGTRLTVV.

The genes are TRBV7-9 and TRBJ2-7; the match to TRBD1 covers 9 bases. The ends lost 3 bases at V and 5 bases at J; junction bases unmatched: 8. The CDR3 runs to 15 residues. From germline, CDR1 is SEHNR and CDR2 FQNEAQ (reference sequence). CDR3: CASSLPLDRGDEQYF. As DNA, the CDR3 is TGTGCCAGCAGCTTGCCTCTGGACAGGGGAGACGAGCAGTACTTC.

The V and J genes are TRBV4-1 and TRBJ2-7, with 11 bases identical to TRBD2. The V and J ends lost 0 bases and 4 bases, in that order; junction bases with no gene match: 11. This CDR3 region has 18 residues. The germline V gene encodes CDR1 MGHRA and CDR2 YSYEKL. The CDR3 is CASSQEFNPGLAVYEQYF. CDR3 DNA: TGCGCCAGCAGCCAAGAGTTCAATCCGGGACTAGCGGTTTACGAGCAGTACTTC.

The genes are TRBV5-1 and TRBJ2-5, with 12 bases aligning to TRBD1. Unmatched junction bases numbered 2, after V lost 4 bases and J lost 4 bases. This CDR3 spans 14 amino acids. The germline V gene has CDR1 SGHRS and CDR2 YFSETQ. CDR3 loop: CASSPGQGAETQYF. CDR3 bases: TGCGCCAGCAGCCCGGGACAGGGGGCAGAGACCCAGTACTTC.

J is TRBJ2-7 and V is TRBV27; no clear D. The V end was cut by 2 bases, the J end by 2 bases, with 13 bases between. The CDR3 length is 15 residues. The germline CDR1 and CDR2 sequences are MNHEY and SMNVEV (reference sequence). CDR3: CASSLLGSLAYEQYF. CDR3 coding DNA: TGTGCCAGCAGTTTACTAGGCAGTTTAGCCTACGAGCAGTACTTC.